This T cell receptor (beta chain) was identified in a study of blood T cells in healthy people across ages. CDR3 length: 13 residues. The germline V and J ends were trimmed by 1 base and 4 bases, with 11 bases remaining between them. Germline values: CDR1 DFQATT, CDR2 SNEGSKA (reference sequence). Combining a sample-barcoded 5' primer with a J-beta primer mix, a second PCR ran for 7 to 11 cycles. TCRdb ran MiXCR on the 5' RACE reads and lists one entry per CDR3 protein. This sample carries 600,000 to 1,000,000 distinct CDR3 sequences, around 25% of them seen once, and the ten largest clones take around 3.6%. This clonotype has just a few counts. Its antigen remains unknown. Study-level results: While age rose, TCR beta diversity per million T cells dropped in a roughly linear way.

These same data were also listed under a study on T cells of mothers and their children. That paper adds: Over 9.5 million reads per mother and some 3 million per child were obtained.

V is TRBV20-1 and J is TRBJ2-7, with D perhaps matching TRBD1 (6 bases). Sequenced sample: blood. This sequence was found in a boy aged 10-17 years in good health. The CDR3 coding sequence is TGCAGTGCTAGAGGATACAGGGAATACGAGCAGTACTTC. Translating it yields CSARGYREYEQYF.